The 21 T cell receptor beta chains presented below share a single source sample, sequenced in a study of cytomegalovirus exposure and HLA in healthy donors. PCR employed 60 Vbeta and 13 Jbeta primers. TCRdb keeps only in-frame clones here, not all; method: immunoSEQ multiplex PCR. The repertoire holds 170,000 or so clones, with about four fifths as singletons. The sequencing sample was made of PBMCs. Source of these receptors: a woman aged 45-60 years in good health and CMV-seropositive.

In DNA form, the CDR3 reads TGTGCCAGCAGTTACGACAGGGGTGTAACTGAAGCTTTCTTT. Protein: CASSYDRGVTEAFF. V gene TRBV6-5 combines with J gene TRBJ1-1; 8 bases align to TRBD1. CDR1 is MNHEY, CDR2 SVGAGI, per germline. The junction had 4 bases not matched to a gene; V was cut back by 2 bases and J by 5 bases. The CDR3 is made up of 14 amino acids.

The rearrangement joins TRBV7-9 to TRBJ1-2; D is unresolved. V was pared by 3 bases and J by 2 bases, with 7 bases between. This CDR3 has 13 residues. The germline gives CDR1 SEHNR, CDR2 FQNEAQ (reference sequence). For the CDR3, the DNA is TGTGCCAGCAGCTTTTCCGGGAACTATGGCTACACCTTC. Its protein product is CASSFSGNYGYTF.

The rearrangement uses TRBV4-3 and TRBJ1-4; D is possibly TRBD1 (5 bases). The CDR3 consists of 16 residues. V was pared by 2 bases and J by 4 bases, with 14 bases between. Germline loops: CDR1 LGHNA, CDR2 YSLEER. The CDR3: CASSQITAGLNEKLFF. The CDR3 nucleotides read TGCGCCAGCAGCCAAATTACCGCAGGGCTTAATGAAAAACTGTTTTTT.

V is TRBV6-5 and J is TRBJ1-5; TRBD1 agrees at 8 bases. This CDR3 comprises 15 residues. CDR1 MNHEY and CDR2 SVGAGI come from the germline V gene. V gave up 5 bases and J gave up 2 bases; unmatched junction bases: 5. This CDR3 is CASSADRARNQPQHF. CDR3 in DNA: TGTGCCAGCAGTGCGGACAGGGCGCGCAATCAGCCCCAGCATTTT.

This clone has just a few counts. The chain combines TRBV6-1 with TRBJ1-1; D gene uncertain. The CDR3 spans 13 residues. Germline CDR1 reads MNHNS; CDR2 reads SASEGT. V dropped 7 bases and J dropped 0 bases, with 9 bases sitting between them. The CDR3 DNA is TGTGCCAGCATGAGGGTCATGAACACTGAAGCTTTCTTT. As protein: CASMRVMNTEAFF.

The chain carries TRBV4-3 and TRBJ2-7, with TRBD1 matching 9 bases. Germline CDR1 LGHNA, CDR2 YSLEER. The CDR3 runs to 14 residues. V lost 4 bases to trimming and J lost 1 base; unmatched junction nucleotides: 2. In DNA, the CDR3 is TGCGCCAGCAGCCGGGGGACAGGGTCCTACGAGCAGTACTTC. Protein sequence: CASSRGTGSYEQYF.

CDR3 loop: CASSVEGLAGSRETQYF. The CDR3 DNA reads as TGTGCCAGCAGCGTAGAGGGACTAGCGGGAAGTCGTGAGACCCAGTACTTC. This chain joins TRBV9 and TRBJ2-5; TRBD2 matches 13 bases. Looked up from germline, CDR1 is SGDLS and CDR2 is YYNGEE. The CDR3 runs 17 residues. The junction had 7 bases not matched to a gene; V was cut back by 0 bases and J by 5 bases.

The chain joins TRBV29-1 to TRBJ1-2, with D unresolved. The ends were cut back, 1 base at V and 6 bases at J, with 15 bases in the middle. CDR3 length equals 14 residues. Germline V gives CDR1 SQVTM, CDR2 ANQGSEA. CDR3 region: CSVEGTGDINGYTF. In nucleotides, the CDR3 is TGCAGCGTTGAAGGTACCGGGGATATCAATGGCTACACCTTC. Full variable domain (outside the CDR3, taken from reference TRBV29-1 and TRBJ1-2): SAVISQKPSRDICQRGTSLTIQCQVDSQVTMMFWYRQQPGQSLTLIATANQGSEATYESGFVIDKFPISRPNLTFSTLTVSNMSPEDSSIYLCSVEGTGDINGYTFGSGTRLTVV.

The gene calls are TRBV7-9 and TRBJ1-2, with TRBD1 matching 7 bases. Germline assignment: CDR1 SEHNR and CDR2 FQNEAQ (reference sequence). CDR3 length: 12 amino acids. After removal of 4 bases from V and 4 bases from J, the junction contained 0 bases not matched to a gene. The CDR3 DNA sequence: TGTGCCAGCAGCTGGGACAGCTATGGCTACACCTTC. Protein: CASSWDSYGYTF.

In its sample, this clone was seen a few times. The chain couples TRBV7-8 to TRBJ2-5; a possible D gene is TRBD2 (6 bases). This CDR3 region has 16 residues. V dropped 3 bases and J dropped 7 bases, with 21 bases sitting between them. The germline gives CDR1 SGHVS, CDR2 FQNEAQ. The CDR3 region is CASSLGRRARFSTQYF. Here the CDR3 DNA reads TGTGCCAGCAGCTTGGGACGGAGGGCCAGGTTTTCGACCCAGTACTTC.

This clone was counted once. V gene TRBV7-9 combines with J gene TRBJ2-7, with D possibly matching TRBD2 (6 bases). The germline V and J ends were trimmed by 5 bases and 2 bases, with 16 bases remaining between them. Germline V gene sequence: CDR1 SEHNR, CDR2 FQNEAQ (reference sequence). The length of the CDR3 is 15 residues. The CDR3 DNA reads TGTGCCAGCAGCCTGACTAGTTTTGGGCCCTACGAGCAGTACTTC. Amino acid sequence: CASSLTSFGPYEQYF.

The CDR3 loop reads CASSYRHPPGNEQFF. CDR3 DNA: TGTGCCAGCAGCTACCGACACCCTCCTGGGAATGAGCAGTTCTTC. This sequence joins TRBV5-4 and TRBJ2-1; D unclear. Looked up from germline, CDR1 is SGHNT and CDR2 is YYREEE (reference sequence). V lost 3 bases and J lost 7, with 17 bases in between. The CDR3 sequence is 15 residues long.

The chain is built from TRBV5-8 and TRBJ1-2; 7 nucleotides match TRBD1. The CDR3 runs 15 residues. Germline V gene lookup returns CDR1 SGHTS and CDR2 YDEGEE. The V segment lost 6 bases and the J segment 8 bases; nucleotides outside the gene matches: 16. The CDR3 reads CASTETGRPSRGYTF. In DNA form, the CDR3 reads TGTGCCAGCACCGAGACAGGGCGCCCGTCTCGAGGCTACACCTTC.

The chain couples TRBV11-2 to TRBJ2-7, with D unclear. V was cut by 2 bases and J by 6 bases, with 11 bases left in between. Germline V CDR1 and CDR2: SGHAT, FQNNGV. The CDR3 spans 13 residues. DNA for the CDR3: TGTGCCAGCAGCTTATACACGACTCTCGAGCAGTACTTC. This translates into CASSLYTTLEQYF.

The chain's CDR3 is CASSAWGGLKETQYF. For the CDR3, the DNA is TGTGCCAGCAGCGCATGGGGGGGCTTGAAAGAGACCCAGTACTTC. The rearrangement links TRBV9 to TRBJ2-5; possibly TRBD2 for D (7 bases). The CDR3 is 15 amino acids. V gave up 3 bases and J gave up 3 bases, with 15 bases separating them. Germline assignment: CDR1 SGDLS and CDR2 YYNGEE.

This chain uses TRBV9 with TRBJ2-7; 9 bases are a match to TRBD1. The junction had 6 bases not matched to a gene; V was cut back by 3 bases and J by 5 bases. The CDR3 covers 14 residues. Looked up from germline, CDR1 is SGDLS and CDR2 is YYNGEE. In DNA, the CDR3 is TGTGCCAGCAGCGCTAGACAGGGGGTCGACGAGCAGTACTTC. Protein product: CASSARQGVDEQYF.

This clone has just a few counts. The rearrangement links TRBV6-6 to TRBJ2-1, with TRBD1 matching 8 bases. Germline V CDR1 and CDR2: MNHNY, SVGAGI (reference sequence). The length of the CDR3 is 15 residues. Trimming cost V 5 bases and J 5 bases; bases outside gene matches: 8. The CDR3 protein is CASSTLRTGNNEQFF. The CDR3 DNA is TGTGCCAGCAGTACCCTCCGGACAGGGAACAATGAGCAGTTCTTC.

This sequence joins TRBV18 and TRBJ1-2; 9 bases align to TRBD1. Germline lookup yields CDR1 KGHSH and CDR2 LQKENI. This CDR3 is built from 16 residues. With 6 bases clipped from V and 1 base from J, the junction kept 9 bases outside the gene matches. The CDR3 region has the DNA TGTGCCAGCTCCCGGACAGGGGAAGTCGGTAACTATGGCTACACCTTC. It translates to CASSRTGEVGNYGYTF.

The genes are TRBV2 and TRBJ1-1, with D perhaps TRBD1 (5 bases). The V gene lost 6 bases and the J gene lost 1 base, with 12 bases spanning the gap. CDR3 length: 14 amino acids. Germline CDR1 reads SNHLY; CDR2 reads FYNNEI. CDR3 residues: CASRGGTRNTEAFF. The CDR3 nucleotides are TGTGCCAGCAGGGGAGGGACGCGGAACACTGAAGCTTTCTTT.

The V and J genes are TRBV25-1 and TRBJ2-7; 11 positions match TRBD2. With V trimmed by 6 bases and J by 5 bases, 6 bases remained unmatched. The CDR3 totals 14 residues. Germline lookup yields CDR1 MGHDK and CDR2 SYGVNS. The CDR3 is CASSLAGGVDEQYF. The CDR3 DNA sequence: TGTGCCAGCAGCCTAGCGGGGGGTGTCGACGAGCAGTACTTC.

In this sample, this clone turned up a few times. The chain couples TRBV19 to TRBJ1-1; TRBD1 matches at 7 bases. V trimming: 7 bases; J trimming: 4 bases; junction bases outside the gene matches: 12. Germline V lookup: CDR1 LNHDA, CDR2 SQIVND (reference sequence). This CDR3 region has 15 residues. CDR3 coding DNA: TGTGCCAGTATGGATAAAAACAGGGGTCGCACTGAAGCTTTCTTT. This translates into CASMDKNRGRTEAFF.